A single sample is the source of the 25 T cell receptor beta chains below, sequenced in a study of T cell responses to AZD1222 COVID-19 vaccine (dated by TCRdb to the early 2020s). Library creation used the immunoSEQ multiplex PCR assay. The source is immuneACCESS, and TCRdb retained only in-frame sequences with V and J called. Part of the clones is not carried over; for the studies checked, unresolved V genes explain less than half of this, and the remainder is unexplained. For this sample the table gives about 180,000 clones, of which around 90% were detected only once. More than 1.5% of the sample comes from the top ten. The time point tag for this specimen amounts to: about 28 days (+/-7) after the second vaccine dose. Here the sequenced sample was peripheral blood, taken 28 days after the second AZD1222 dose. The receptors were gathered from an adult who received the AZD1222 COVID-19 vaccine.

This sequence joins TRBV21-1 and TRBJ1-2; the DNA was not used to check the table's D call, TRBD1. TRBV21-1 represents a pseudogene. The CDR3 has 15 residues. DNA for the CDR3: TGTGCCAGCAGCAAAGGCCAAGACAGGGGCAATGGCTACACCTTC. Protein product: CASSKGQDRGNGYTF.

This chain uses TRBV2 with TRBJ1-1; no reliable D call. CDR1 is SNHLY, CDR2 FYNNEI, per germline. V was clipped by 6 bases and J by 1 base, with 9 bases between them. This CDR3 has 13 amino acids. The CDR3 bases are TGTGCCAGCAGCCCTCAAGAGAACACTGAAGCTTTCTTT. Translated, it gives CASSPQENTEAFF.

In DNA form, the CDR3 reads TGTGCCAGCAATTCCGGGACTAGCGGGAGGGTTCAAGAGACCCAGTACTTC. Amino acids: CASNSGTSGRVQETQYF. The genes are TRBV9 and TRBJ2-5; TRBD2 aligns across 16 bases. CDR1 and CDR2 from the germline V gene are SGDLS and YYNGEE. The CDR3 extends over 17 amino acids. After removal of 6 bases from V and 2 bases from J, the junction contained 7 bases not matched to a gene. The variable domain in full, completed from reference TRBV9 and TRBJ2-5, reads DSGVTQTPKHLITATGQRVTLRCSPRSGDLSVYWYQQSLDQGLQFLIQYYNGEERAKGNILERFSAQQFPDLHSELNLSSLELGDSALYFCASNSGTSGRVQETQYFGPGTRLLVL.

V and J are TRBV19 and TRBJ2-7, with TRBD2 matching over 7 bases. This CDR3 has 14 residues. Germline V gives CDR1 LNHDA, CDR2 SQIVND (reference sequence). The trim removed 7 bases at V and 5 bases at J, leaving 11 bases unmatched. The CDR3 loop reads CASTRSAGAHEQYF. CDR3 in DNA: TGTGCCAGTACCCGGTCGGCGGGAGCCCACGAGCAGTACTTC.

J is TRBJ2-7 and V is TRBV7-2; D is perhaps TRBD1 (6 bases). Germline CDR1 is SGHTA and CDR2 is FQGNSA. V dropped 0 bases and J dropped 2 bases, with 14 bases sitting between them. This CDR3 is 16 amino acids long. The CDR3 sequence: CASSLALGAGAYEQYF. CDR3 sequence (DNA): TGTGCCAGCAGCTTAGCTCTGGGGGCGGGCGCCTACGAGCAGTACTTC.

The chain uses TRBV14 and TRBJ1-3; the D is unclear. This CDR3 has 16 residues. Germline V CDR1 and CDR2: SGHDN, FVKESK. V lost 4 bases, J lost 0 bases, and 13 bases lay in between. DNA of the CDR3: TGTGCCAGCAGCCTCACCGCCGGTAGCTCTGGAAACACCATATATTTT. Protein sequence: CASSLTAGSSGNTIYF.

This clone appeared once. The DNA of the CDR3 is TGTGCCAGCAGTAGTCAGGATTATGAAAAACTGTTTTTT. It yields the protein CASSSQDYEKLFF. This chain uses TRBV2 with TRBJ1-4; D not certain. The germline V gene has CDR1 SNHLY and CDR2 FYNNEI. The V end lost 5 bases, the J end lost 6 bases, and 10 bases lay between the germline ends. This CDR3 has 13 amino acids.

Only one count was recorded for this clone. V gene TRBV6-5 combines with J gene TRBJ2-2, with 7 bases matching TRBD2. Germline-derived CDR1 and CDR2 are MNHEY and SVGAGI. J gave up 4 bases and V 4 bases, and 3 bases lay outside the gene matches. This CDR3 is 14 amino acids long. CDR3: CASSWEGSTGELFF. CDR3 nucleotide sequence: TGTGCCAGCAGTTGGGAGGGGTCCACCGGGGAGCTGTTTTTT.

This rearrangement joins TRBV2 to TRBJ1-2, with D uncertain. Germline CDR1 reads SNHLY; CDR2 reads FYNNEI. This CDR3 is built from 11 residues. V lost 4 bases and J 4 bases, leaving 4 bases between the germline ends. The DNA of the CDR3 is TGTGCCAGCAGTGTCTCCTATGGCTACACCTTC. This translates into CASSVSYGYTF.

CDR3 residues: CASSLDSLGRRPNTGELFF. The CDR3 DNA is TGTGCCAGCAGCTTAGACAGTCTGGGCAGACGACCGAACACCGGGGAGCTGTTTTTT. The chain links TRBV11-3 to TRBJ2-2; no clear D. The CDR3 contains 19 residues. The germline V and J ends were trimmed by 0 bases and 0 bases, with 17 bases remaining between them. CDR1 and CDR2 from the germline V gene are SGHNT and YENEEA.

This clone was counted a few times. The chain recombines TRBV9 with TRBJ2-2; D may correspond to TRBD1 or TRBD2 (6 bases each). Trimming left V 6 bases short and J 4 bases short, with 13 bases between. The CDR3 sequence is 14 residues long. Germline CDR1 and CDR2: SGDLS and YYNGEE. DNA for the CDR3: TGTGCCAGCAACGATGGGGGGCCCACCGGGGAGCTGTTTTTT. As protein: CASNDGGPTGELFF.

In this sample, this clone turned up once. The rearrangement uses TRBV18 and TRBJ2-1; D is perhaps TRBD2 (6 bases). V dropped 6 bases and J dropped 8 bases, with 11 bases sitting between them. Per germline, CDR1 KGHSH and CDR2 LQKENI. The CDR3 has 12 amino acids. In DNA, the CDR3 is TGTGCCAGCTCGCCTTCGGGGGATGAGCAGTTCTTC. Translation gives CASSPSGDEQFF.

The chain couples TRBV7-9 to TRBJ2-3, with D unclear. The CDR3 runs to 15 residues. CDR1 is SEHNR and CDR2 is FQNEAQ in the germline V gene (reference sequence). With 2 bases removed from V and 2 bases from J, the gap between germline ends came to 11 bases. CDR3 nucleotide sequence: TGTGCCAGCAGCTTATTGACACCAACCACAGATACGCAGTATTTT. Translation: CASSLLTPTTDTQYF. The variable domain in full, with the rest retrieved from reference TRBV7-9 and TRBJ2-3, is DTGVSQNPRHKITKRGQNVTFRCDPISEHNRLYWYRQTLGQGPEFLTYFQNEAQLEKSRLLSDRFSAERPKGSFSTLEIQRTEQGDSAMYLCASSLLTPTTDTQYFGPGTRLTVL.

This clone was counted once. The chain carries TRBV6-6 and TRBJ1-5; D remains ambiguous. The CDR3 sequence is 13 residues long. V lost 6 bases, J lost 3 bases, and 9 bases lay in between. Germline CDR1 reads MNHNY; CDR2 reads SVGAGI (reference sequence). The CDR3 sequence: CASSLDFNQPQHF. The CDR3 nucleotides read TGTGCCAGCAGCCTCGATTTCAATCAGCCCCAGCATTTT.

The gene calls are TRBV5-1 and TRBJ1-1; D is possibly TRBD1 (6 bases). V was pared by 0 bases and J by 4 bases, with 10 bases between. Germline lookup yields CDR1 SGHRS and CDR2 YFSETQ. CDR3 length: 14 residues. DNA for the CDR3: TGCGCCAGCAGCTTGGTGGGGGGCGGCACTGAAGCTTTCTTT. Protein product: CASSLVGGGTEAFF.

The chain joins TRBV7-2 to TRBJ2-3; 7 bases line up with TRBD2. V lost 0 bases and J lost 5; bases outside the gene matches: 5. The CDR3 loop spans 15 amino acids. Germline CDR1 reads SGHTA; CDR2 reads FQGNSA. CDR3 nucleotides: TGTGCCAGCAGCTTAGCGGGGGGGTCGAGAGATACGCAGTATTTT. Protein: CASSLAGGSRDTQYF.

The genes are TRBV5-1 and TRBJ2-7; D remains unclear. The germline V and J ends were trimmed by 0 bases and 3 bases, with 10 bases remaining between them. CDR1 and CDR2 (germline): SGHRS, YFSETQ. The CDR3 extends over 14 amino acids. This chain's CDR3 is CASSLGQINYEQYF. CDR3 bases: TGCGCCAGCAGCTTGGGACAAATCAACTACGAGCAGTACTTC. The whole variable domain, remainder taken from reference TRBV5-1 and TRBJ2-7, is KAGVTQTPRYLIKTRGQQVTLSCSPISGHRSVSWYQQTPGQGLQFLFEYFSETQRNKGNFPGRFSGRQFSNSRSEMNVSTLELGDSALYLCASSLGQINYEQYFGPGTRLTVT.

This clone was observed a handful of times. The V and J genes are TRBV19 and TRBJ1-5, with D tentatively TRBD1 (5 bases). Germline V gene lookup returns CDR1 LNHDA and CDR2 SQIVND (reference sequence). This CDR3 comprises 15 residues. V lost 1 base to trimming and J lost 0 bases, with 7 bases between them. The DNA for the CDR3 is TGTGCCAGTAGTATAGGACAGCCTAGCAATCAGCCCCAGCATTTT. Protein sequence: CASSIGQPSNQPQHF.

The chain couples TRBV29-1 to TRBJ2-1, with TRBD2 identical over 14 bases. The CDR3 consists of 14 residues. Per germline, CDR1 SQVTM and CDR2 ANQGSEA. Unmatched junction bases numbered 3, after V lost 5 bases and J lost 6 bases. The CDR3 bases are TGCAGCGTTCCGGGACTAGCGGGAGTCAATGAGCAGTTCTTC. Translated: CSVPGLAGVNEQFF.

The chain is built from TRBV19 and TRBJ2-4; 8 positions agree with TRBD2. Germline V gene data show CDR1 as LNHDA and CDR2 as SQIVND (reference sequence). With 5 bases clipped from V and 6 bases from J, the junction kept 9 bases outside the gene matches. This CDR3 spans 15 amino acids. DNA for the CDR3: TGTGCCAGTAGTCCCGAAGCGGGAGTGACAAACATTCAGTACTTC. Encoded protein: CASSPEAGVTNIQYF. The variable domain in full, with the rest retrieved from reference TRBV19 and TRBJ2-4, is DGGITQSPKYLFRKEGQNVTLSCEQNLNHDAMYWYRQDPGQGLRLIYYSQIVNDFQKGDIAEGYSVSREKKESFPLTVTSAQKNPTAFYLCASSPEAGVTNIQYFGAGTRLSVL.

The chain couples TRBV29-1 to TRBJ1-2; 7 nucleotides align to TRBD1. The CDR3 loop spans 13 amino acids. Losses at the gene ends were 7 bases for V and 8 bases for J; bases not matched to a gene: 13. Germline V CDR1 and CDR2: SQVTM, ANQGSEA. CDR3 in DNA: TGCAGCGGGAGAGGACAGGAAGGTTCGGGCTACACCTTC. It encodes CSGRGQEGSGYTF.

The CDR3 region has the DNA TGTGCCAGCAGCTTTTACTCTAGCGTCTACGAGCAGTACTTC. Translating gives CASSFYSSVYEQYF. The rearrangement uses TRBV5-5 and TRBJ2-7; possibly TRBD2 for D (6 bases). The CDR3 runs 14 residues. Germline V gene sequence: CDR1 SGHKS, CDR2 YYEKEE (reference sequence). Trimming stripped 2 bases from V and 3 bases from J, with 12 bases between.

This chain connects TRBV7-2 to TRBJ2-7; TRBD2 matches at 8 bases. There are 14 residues in the CDR3. Germline loops: CDR1 SGHTA, CDR2 FQGNSA. J lost 2 bases, V lost 5 bases, and 5 bases had no gene match. This CDR3 is CASSPGGGPYEQYF. CDR3 nucleotide sequence: TGTGCCAGCAGCCCGGGGGGGGGCCCCTACGAGCAGTACTTC. Full variable domain (missing parts from reference TRBV7-2 and TRBJ2-7): GAGVSQSPSNKVTEKGKDVELRCDPISGHTALYWYRQSLGQGLEFLIYFQGNSAPDKSGLPSDRFSAERTGGSVSTLTIQRTQQEDSAVYLCASSPGGGPYEQYFGPGTRLTVT.

Remarks on this clone: Other DNA sequences from this sample encode an identical CDR3 as well. The chain couples TRBV19 to TRBJ2-2; D remains ambiguous. Per the germline V gene, CDR1 is LNHDA and CDR2 is SQIVND (reference sequence). V lost 3 bases, J lost 2 bases, and 10 bases lay in between. This CDR3 has 15 amino acids. The CDR3 DNA sequence: TGTGCCAGTAGTATCGGAACAGTTAACACCGGGGAGCTGTTTTTT. Protein sequence: CASSIGTVNTGELFF.

The rearrangement links TRBV9 to TRBJ2-7, with TRBD1 identical over 11 bases. The CDR3 is 14 amino acids. CDR1 is SGDLS, CDR2 YYNGEE, per germline. Trimming removed 4 bases from V and 6 bases from J; junction bases left unmatched: 6. The CDR3 bases are TGTGCCAGCAGCCTCGGGACAGGGGGGTCCGAGCAGTACTTC. Amino acid sequence: CASSLGTGGSEQYF.